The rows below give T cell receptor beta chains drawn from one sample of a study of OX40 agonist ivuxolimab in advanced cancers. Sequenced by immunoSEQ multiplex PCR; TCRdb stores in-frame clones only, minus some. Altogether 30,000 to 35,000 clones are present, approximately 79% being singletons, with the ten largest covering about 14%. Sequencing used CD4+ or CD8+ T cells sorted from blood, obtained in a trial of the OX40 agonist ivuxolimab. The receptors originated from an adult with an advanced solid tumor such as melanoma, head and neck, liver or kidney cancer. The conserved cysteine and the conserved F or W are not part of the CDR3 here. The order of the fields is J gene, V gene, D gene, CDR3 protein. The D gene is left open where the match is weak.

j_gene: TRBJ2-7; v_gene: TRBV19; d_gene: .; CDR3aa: ASSTFGGSGTIYEQY
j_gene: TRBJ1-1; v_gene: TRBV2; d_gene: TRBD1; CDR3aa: ASSPGQLNTEAF
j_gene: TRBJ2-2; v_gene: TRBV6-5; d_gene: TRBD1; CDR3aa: ASRRQGTGELF
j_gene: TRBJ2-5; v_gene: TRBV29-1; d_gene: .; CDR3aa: SVSGTVIFETQY
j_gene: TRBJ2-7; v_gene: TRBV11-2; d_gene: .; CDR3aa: ASSTYEQY
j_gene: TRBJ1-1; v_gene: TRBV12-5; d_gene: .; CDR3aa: ASGRQEANTEAF
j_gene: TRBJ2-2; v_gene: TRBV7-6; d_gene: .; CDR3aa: ASSRGQTTGELF
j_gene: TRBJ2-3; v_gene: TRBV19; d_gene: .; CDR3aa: ASSRGAGLSTDTQY
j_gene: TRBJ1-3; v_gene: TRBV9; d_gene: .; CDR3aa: ASSAQDRLWNTIY
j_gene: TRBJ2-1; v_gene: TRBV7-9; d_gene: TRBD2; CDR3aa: ASSERRLAGGLKEQF
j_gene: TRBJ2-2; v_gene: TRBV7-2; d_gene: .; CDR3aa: ASSLEAVVTGELF
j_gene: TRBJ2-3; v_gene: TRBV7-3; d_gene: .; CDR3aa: ASSVGQYDTDTQY
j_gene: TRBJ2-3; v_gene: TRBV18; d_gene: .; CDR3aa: ASSPPGGTDGADTQY
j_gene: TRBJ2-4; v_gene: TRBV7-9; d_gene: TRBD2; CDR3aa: ASSSGLAGAAKNIQY
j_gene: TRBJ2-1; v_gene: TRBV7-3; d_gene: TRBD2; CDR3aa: ASSSGLAGGGEQF
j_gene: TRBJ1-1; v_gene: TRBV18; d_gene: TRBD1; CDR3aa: ASSPLQGLDTEAF
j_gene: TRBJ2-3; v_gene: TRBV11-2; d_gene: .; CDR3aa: ASSRGVTDTQY
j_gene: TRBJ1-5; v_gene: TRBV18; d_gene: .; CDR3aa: ASSPQTDFNQPQH
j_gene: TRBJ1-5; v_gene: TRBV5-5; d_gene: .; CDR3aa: ASSIQGYSNQPQH
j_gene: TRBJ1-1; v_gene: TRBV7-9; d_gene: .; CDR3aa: ASSLAHGGATEAF
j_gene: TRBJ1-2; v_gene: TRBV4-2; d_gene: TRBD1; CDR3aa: ASSHTGGDYGYT
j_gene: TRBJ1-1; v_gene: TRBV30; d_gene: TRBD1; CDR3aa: AWDRVRLTEAF
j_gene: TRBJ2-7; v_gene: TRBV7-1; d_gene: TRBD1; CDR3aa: ASSSPQGEREQY
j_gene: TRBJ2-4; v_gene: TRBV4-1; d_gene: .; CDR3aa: ASSQDPAKNIQY
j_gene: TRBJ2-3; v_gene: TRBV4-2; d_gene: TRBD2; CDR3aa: ASSQAQSGSWADTQY
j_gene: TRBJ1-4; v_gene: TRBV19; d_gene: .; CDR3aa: ASIGNRASEKLF
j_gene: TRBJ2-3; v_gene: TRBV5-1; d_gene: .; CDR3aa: ASSLFLLTDTQY
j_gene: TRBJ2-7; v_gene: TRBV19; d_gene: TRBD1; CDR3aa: ASTLRGTGGNEQY
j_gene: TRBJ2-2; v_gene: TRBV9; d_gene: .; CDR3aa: ASSAGAETTGELF
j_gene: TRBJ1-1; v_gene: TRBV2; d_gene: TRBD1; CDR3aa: ASSLDRGTEAF
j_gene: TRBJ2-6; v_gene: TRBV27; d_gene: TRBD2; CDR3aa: ASSRGEGFPGANVLT
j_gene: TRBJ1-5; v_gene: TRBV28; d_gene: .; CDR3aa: ASSQTPGSQPQH
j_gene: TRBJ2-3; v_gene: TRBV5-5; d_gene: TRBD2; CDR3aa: ASSSWGTSGISTDTQY
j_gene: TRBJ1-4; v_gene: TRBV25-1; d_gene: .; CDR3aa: ASRAPGGGGTNEKLF
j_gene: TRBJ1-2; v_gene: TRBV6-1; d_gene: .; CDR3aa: ASSDRELYGYT
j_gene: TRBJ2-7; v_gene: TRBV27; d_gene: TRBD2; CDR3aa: ASSLSVPSAGGRGEQY
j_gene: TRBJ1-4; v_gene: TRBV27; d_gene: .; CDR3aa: ASSLGPVGKLF
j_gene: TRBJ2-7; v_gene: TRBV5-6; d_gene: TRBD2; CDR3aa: ASTPGGRGYYEQY
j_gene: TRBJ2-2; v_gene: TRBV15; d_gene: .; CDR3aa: ATSRERGWTGELF
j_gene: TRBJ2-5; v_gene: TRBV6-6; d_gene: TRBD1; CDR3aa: ASSYGTGGQQETQY
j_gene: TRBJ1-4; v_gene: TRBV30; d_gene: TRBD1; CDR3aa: AWNRGYTRELF
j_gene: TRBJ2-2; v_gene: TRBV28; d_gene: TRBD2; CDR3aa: ASSFSGMNTGELF
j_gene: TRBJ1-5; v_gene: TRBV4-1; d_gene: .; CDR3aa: ASSQGWVNQPQH
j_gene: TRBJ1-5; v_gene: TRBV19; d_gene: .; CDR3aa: ASSVIRIWIESNQPQH
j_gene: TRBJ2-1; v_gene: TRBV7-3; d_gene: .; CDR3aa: ASSLRGLRETYNEQF
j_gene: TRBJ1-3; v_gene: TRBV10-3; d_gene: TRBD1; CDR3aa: ATSGTGVGNTIY
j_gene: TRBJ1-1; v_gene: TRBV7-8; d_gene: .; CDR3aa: ASSYSPGAVGTEAF
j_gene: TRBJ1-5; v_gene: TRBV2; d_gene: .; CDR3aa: ASRPGLGGQPQH
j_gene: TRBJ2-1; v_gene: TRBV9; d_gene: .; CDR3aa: ASGTLQF
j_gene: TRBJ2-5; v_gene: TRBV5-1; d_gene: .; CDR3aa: ASSLMSFQETQY
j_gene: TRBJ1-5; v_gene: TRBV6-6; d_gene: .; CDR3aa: ASSYVDPNQPQH
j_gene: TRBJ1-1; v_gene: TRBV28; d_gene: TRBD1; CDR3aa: ASSPSRQGTEAF
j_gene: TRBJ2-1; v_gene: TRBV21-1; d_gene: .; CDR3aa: ASSKGVGHPRDNEQF
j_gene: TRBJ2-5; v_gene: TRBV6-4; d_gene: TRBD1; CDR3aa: ASTGGGAETQY
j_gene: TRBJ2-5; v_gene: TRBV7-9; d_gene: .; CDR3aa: ASSLAQGTNGRETQY
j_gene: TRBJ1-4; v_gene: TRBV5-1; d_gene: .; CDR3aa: ASSPLDSTDEKLF
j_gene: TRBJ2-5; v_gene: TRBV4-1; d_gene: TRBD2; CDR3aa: ASSQAVTSGGTGQY
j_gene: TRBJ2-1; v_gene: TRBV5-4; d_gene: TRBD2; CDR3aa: ASSSGLAQNEQF
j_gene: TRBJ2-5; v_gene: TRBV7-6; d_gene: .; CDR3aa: ASSLAGGAGETQY